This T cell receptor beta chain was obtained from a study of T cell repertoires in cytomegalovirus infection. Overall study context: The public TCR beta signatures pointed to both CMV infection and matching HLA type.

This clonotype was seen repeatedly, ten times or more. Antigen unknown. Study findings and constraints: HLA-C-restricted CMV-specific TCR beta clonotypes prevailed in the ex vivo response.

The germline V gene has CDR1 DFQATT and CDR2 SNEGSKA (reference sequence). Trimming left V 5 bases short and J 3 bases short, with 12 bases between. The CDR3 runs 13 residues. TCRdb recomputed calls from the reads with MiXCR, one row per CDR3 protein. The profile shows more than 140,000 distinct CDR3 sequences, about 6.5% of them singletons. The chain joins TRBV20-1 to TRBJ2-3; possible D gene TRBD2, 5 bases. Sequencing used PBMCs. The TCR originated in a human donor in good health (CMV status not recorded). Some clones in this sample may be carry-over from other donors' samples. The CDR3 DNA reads TGCAGTGCTCTCGGGGATGGAACAGATACGCAGTATTTT. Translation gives CSALGDGTDTQYF.